In its sample, the clone carrying this TCR beta chain was seen once. No antigen is known for it. This sample was taken from a study of Ad26.COV2.S vaccination and SARS-CoV-2 variants. Across the whole study: Recipients of Ad26.COV2.S got it intramuscularly, once or twice 56 days apart. Study-level findings and limits: Following vaccination, spike-specific CD8+ and CD4+ T cell responses reportedly exhibited substantial breadth.

Treatment indicated: roughly 20 received Ad26.COV2.S at low or high dose, single or two shots; five or six received placebo; per-sample allocation not given. Specimens were obtained on day 63 following the first vaccine or placebo injection. Spike of the Wuhan-strain SARS-CoV-2 was expressed by an Ad26 vector, which formed the vaccine. The CDR3 extends over 15 amino acids. Per germline, CDR1 SGHNT and CDR2 YYREEE (reference sequence). V lost 4 bases and J lost 4; bases outside the gene matches: 7. Libraries were prepared by immunoSEQ multiplex PCR; TCRdb keeps only in-frame clonotypes and omits some of them. The sample has 400,000 to 500,000 clones; around 89% are singletons.

This material consisted of peripheral blood, taken in a trial of Ad26.COV2.S vaccine versus placebo. The chain links TRBV5-4 to TRBJ2-7; 11 bases are a match to TRBD2. This TCR came from a person aged 18-60 years who received the Ad26.COV2.S COVID-19 vaccine or a placebo. The CDR3 reads CASSPGLAGGYEQYF. CDR3 coding DNA: TGTGCCAGCAGCCCGGGGCTAGCGGGGGGTTACGAGCAGTACTTC.